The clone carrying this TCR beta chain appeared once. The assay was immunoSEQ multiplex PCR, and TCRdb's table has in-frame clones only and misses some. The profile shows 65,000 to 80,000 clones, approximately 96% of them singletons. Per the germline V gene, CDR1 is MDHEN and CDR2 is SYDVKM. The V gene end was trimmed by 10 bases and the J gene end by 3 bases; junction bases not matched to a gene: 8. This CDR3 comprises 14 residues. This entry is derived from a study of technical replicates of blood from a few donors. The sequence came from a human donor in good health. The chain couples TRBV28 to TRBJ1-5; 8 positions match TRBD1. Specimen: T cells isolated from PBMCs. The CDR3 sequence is CATLTGDINQPQHF. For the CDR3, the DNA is TGTGCCACCCTGACAGGGGATATCAATCAGCCCCAGCATTTT. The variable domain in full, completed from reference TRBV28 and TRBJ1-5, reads DVKVTQSSRYLVKRTGEKVFLECVQDMDHENMFWYRQDPGLGLRLIYFSYDVKMKEKGDIPEGYSVSREKKERFSLILESASTNQTSMYLCATLTGDINQPQHFGDGTRLSIL.